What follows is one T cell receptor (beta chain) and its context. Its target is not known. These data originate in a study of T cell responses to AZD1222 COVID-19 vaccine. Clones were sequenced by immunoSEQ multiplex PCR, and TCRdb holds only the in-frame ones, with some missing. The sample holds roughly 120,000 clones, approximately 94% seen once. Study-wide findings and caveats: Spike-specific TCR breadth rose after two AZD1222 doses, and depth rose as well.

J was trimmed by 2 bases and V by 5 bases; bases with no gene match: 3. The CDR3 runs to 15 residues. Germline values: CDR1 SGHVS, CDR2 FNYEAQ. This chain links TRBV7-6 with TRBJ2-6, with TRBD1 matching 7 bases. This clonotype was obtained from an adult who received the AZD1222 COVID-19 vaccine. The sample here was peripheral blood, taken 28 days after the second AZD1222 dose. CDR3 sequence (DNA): TGTGCCAGCAGCGGAGACAGGGCTGGGGCCAACGTCCTGACTTTC. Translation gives CASSGDRAGANVLTF.